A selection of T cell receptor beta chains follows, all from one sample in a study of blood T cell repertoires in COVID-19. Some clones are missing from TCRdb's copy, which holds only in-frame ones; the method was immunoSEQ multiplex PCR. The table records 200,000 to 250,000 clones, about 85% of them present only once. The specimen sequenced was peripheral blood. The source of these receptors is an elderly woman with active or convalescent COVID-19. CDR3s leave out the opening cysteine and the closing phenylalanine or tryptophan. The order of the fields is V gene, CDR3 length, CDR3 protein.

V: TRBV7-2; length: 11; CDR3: ASSEQGFYEQY
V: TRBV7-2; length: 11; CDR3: ASSLSVNTEAF
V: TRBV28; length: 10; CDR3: ASSLREGEQF
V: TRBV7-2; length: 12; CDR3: ASSLAGGTDIQY
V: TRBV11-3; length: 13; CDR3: ASSLLSSGRNEQF
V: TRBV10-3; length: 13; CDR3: AISEGDLGGTEAF
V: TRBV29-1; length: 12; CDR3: SVAARRTYNEQF
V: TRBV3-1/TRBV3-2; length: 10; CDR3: ASSRANQPQH
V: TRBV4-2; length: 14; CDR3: ASSPAESGGDYEQY
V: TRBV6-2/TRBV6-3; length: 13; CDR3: ASSLVRGAKNIQY
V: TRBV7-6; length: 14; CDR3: ASSLEALAGGLEQF
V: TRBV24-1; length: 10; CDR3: ATRGQNQPQH
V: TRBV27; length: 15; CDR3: ASRFTTGSSYNSPLH
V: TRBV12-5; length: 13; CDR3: ASGLAREGAETQY
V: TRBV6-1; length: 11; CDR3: ASSERGSDTQY
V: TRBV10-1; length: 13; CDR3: ASHSSGRDTGELF
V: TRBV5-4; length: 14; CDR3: ASSPRASGSGNEQF
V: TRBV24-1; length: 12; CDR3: ATSGRQNNQPQH
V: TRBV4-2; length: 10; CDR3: ASSQTGLEQY
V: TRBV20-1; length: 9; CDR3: SAMEDTELF
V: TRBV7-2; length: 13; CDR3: ASRIGQGSTDTQY
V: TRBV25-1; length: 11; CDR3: ASRTGEGNTIY
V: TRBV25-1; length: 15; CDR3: ASSRAELAGSQETQY
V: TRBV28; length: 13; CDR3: ASKTRDYFYNEQF
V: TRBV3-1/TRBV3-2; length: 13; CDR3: ASSPAPMGLRGQY
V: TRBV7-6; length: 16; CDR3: ASSQVSDSRAWNTEAF
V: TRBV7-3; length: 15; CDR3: ASSFYRDSKKNSPLH
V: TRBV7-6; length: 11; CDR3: ASSFGAGNTIY
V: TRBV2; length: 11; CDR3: ASRKTGFDTQY
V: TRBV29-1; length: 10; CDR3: SVAGRNQPQH
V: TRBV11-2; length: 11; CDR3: ASSLTGVETQY
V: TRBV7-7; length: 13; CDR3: ASSFGTSSTETQY
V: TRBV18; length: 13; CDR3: ASSAGQGRTDTQY
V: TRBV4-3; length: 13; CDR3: ASSQDQAQGNEQF
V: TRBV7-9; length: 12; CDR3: ASSPDRNTGELF
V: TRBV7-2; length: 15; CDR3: ASSRSGRAVGTDTQY
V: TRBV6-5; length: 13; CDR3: ASTSGGGAHQPQH
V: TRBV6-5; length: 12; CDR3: ASRGQGANYGYT
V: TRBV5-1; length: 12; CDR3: ASSSPGGNEKLF
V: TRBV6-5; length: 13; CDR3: ASSYAGIAKNIQY
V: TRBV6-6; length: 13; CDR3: ASTWTGDSNQPQH
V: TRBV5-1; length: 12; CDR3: ASSFPGGTDTQY
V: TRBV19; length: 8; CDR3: ATEGNTIY
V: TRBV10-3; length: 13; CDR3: AIRMGQGRTDTQY
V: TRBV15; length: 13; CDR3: ATSNTGARTGELF
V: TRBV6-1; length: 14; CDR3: ASSAPGSGIVHGQF
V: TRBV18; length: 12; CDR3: ASSRPDRDNTIY
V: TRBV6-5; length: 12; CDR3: ASHNRGNNSPLH
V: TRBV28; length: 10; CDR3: ASRRTDNEQF
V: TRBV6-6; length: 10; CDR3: ASLGRVYEQY
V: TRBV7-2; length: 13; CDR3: ASSPTSGGSYEQY
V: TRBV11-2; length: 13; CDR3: ASSSGGDFNQPQH
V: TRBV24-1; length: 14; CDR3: ATSATGGWGTDTQY
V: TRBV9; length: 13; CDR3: ASSAPGQGEGEQY
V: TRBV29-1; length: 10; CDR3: SVDQKNTEAF